The next 25 T cell receptor beta chains were all read from a single sample in a study of Graves' ophthalmopathy and Graves' hyperthyroidism. TCR beta CDR3 amplification used RNA transcripts. HTBI-primed first-round RT-PCR preceded second-round multiplex PCR. One entry per CDR3 protein results from TCRdb running MiXCR on the multiplex PCR reads. Of about 620,000 distinct CDR3 sequences listed, about 24% were seen once; the top ten hold roughly 7.4%. Material for sequencing was peripheral blood. These receptors all stem from a woman under 30 with stable Graves' hyperthyroidism. Some clones in this sample may be carry-over from other donors' samples.

This clonotype was counted at least ten times. CDR3 sequence reads: CASSLTGGVSQPQHF. The DNA of the CDR3 is TGTGCCAGCAGTTTGACAGGGGGCGTATCTCAGCCCCAGCATTTT. The chain has TRBV27 and TRBJ1-5, with TRBD1 matching over 10 bases. The CDR3 contains 15 residues. J lost 6 bases, V lost 3 bases, and 5 bases had no gene match. Germline V gene sequence: CDR1 MNHEY, CDR2 SMNVEV (reference sequence).

This clonotype was detected ten times or more. This sequence joins TRBV4-2 and TRBJ2-7; the D gene is possibly TRBD1 (5 bases). Trimming cost V 0 bases and J 4 bases, with 13 bases left between them. The CDR3 consists of 15 residues. The V gene's germline CDR1 is LGHNA and CDR2 YNFKEQ. CDR3 sequence reads: CASSQDWADKYEQYF. The CDR3, as DNA: TGTGCCAGCAGCCAAGATTGGGCGGACAAATACGAGCAGTACTTC.

This clonotype showed up just a few times. The chain joins TRBV19 to TRBJ1-1; D is uncertain. Per the germline V gene, CDR1 is LNHDA and CDR2 is SQIVND (reference sequence). The CDR3 contains 14 residues. V was trimmed by 5 bases and J by 4 bases, leaving 14 bases between them. The CDR3 here is CASSLRLGSTEAFF. CDR3 DNA: TGTGCCAGTAGTCTCCGACTCGGGAGCACTGAAGCTTTCTTT.

This clonotype was detected only a few times. This chain uses TRBV5-1 with TRBJ2-5; TRBD2 aligns across 11 bases. V lost 5 bases to trimming and J lost 1 base; unmatched junction nucleotides: 10. This CDR3 contains 17 residues. CDR1 is SGHRS and CDR2 is YFSETQ in the germline V gene. The CDR3 DNA is TGCGCCAGCAGTTCTGGGTGGGGACTAGCGGCCCAAGAGACCCAGTACTTC. It translates to CASSSGWGLAAQETQYF.

To note about this clonotype: A read error may be the cause here, since a much bigger clone is one base away. The chain joins TRBV29-1 to TRBJ2-2, with D perhaps being TRBD1 or TRBD2 (5 bases each). Germline loops: CDR1 SQVTM, CDR2 ANQGSEA. CDR3 length equals 15 residues. The CDR3 nucleotides are TGCAGCGTTGAGGACGGGACGGACAACACCGGGGAGCTGTTGTTT. The encoded protein is CSVEDGTDNTGELLF.

This clonotype came up many times. The chain links TRBV18 to TRBJ1-5; D is unclear. CDR1 is KGHSH and CDR2 is LQKENI in the germline V gene. The CDR3 loop spans 14 amino acids. V was pared by 3 bases and J by 2 bases, with 8 bases between. The CDR3 protein is CASSPRHRNQPQHF. The CDR3 DNA reads as TGTGCCAGCTCACCCCGACACCGCAATCAGCCCCAGCATTTT.

This chain connects TRBV12-3 or TRBV12-4 to TRBJ2-5; no definite D call. This CDR3 is 13 amino acids long. The V and J ends lost 5 bases and 4 bases respectively, with 11 bases between them. The CDR3 DNA is TGTGCCAGCAGTACGCCTTTCCGAGAGACCCAGTACTTC. It specifies CASSTPFRETQYF.

This clonotype was seen repeatedly, ten times or more. The rearrangement uses TRBV6-1 and TRBJ2-7, with TRBD1 matching over 8 bases. The J segment lost 6 bases and the V segment lost 7 bases, leaving 11 bases of the junction unmatched. CDR1 is MNHNS, CDR2 SASEGT, per germline. The CDR3 covers 14 residues. The CDR3 loop is CASKNRGSFSEQYF. In DNA form, the CDR3 reads TGTGCCAGCAAAAACAGGGGGAGCTTCAGCGAGCAGTACTTC.

This clonotype was counted many times. The rearrangement links TRBV12-5 to TRBJ2-7; a weak D match, TRBD1 (6 bases). CDR1 is LGHNT and CDR2 is FRNRAP in the germline V gene. This CDR3 region has 16 residues. Trimming removed 1 base from V and 3 bases from J, with 16 bases in between. CDR3 amino acids: CASGLGPRDTLYEQYF. The CDR3 DNA reads TGTGCTAGTGGTTTGGGCCCCCGGGACACCCTCTACGAGCAGTACTTC.

At least ten counts were recorded for this clonotype. The rearrangement joins TRBV27 to TRBJ1-6; 12 bases align to TRBD1. The trim removed 1 base at V and 7 bases at J, leaving 5 bases unmatched. The germline V gene has CDR1 MNHEY and CDR2 SMNVEV (reference sequence). The CDR3 runs 17 residues. The CDR3 spells CASSLLGQGARNSPLHF. The DNA of the CDR3 is TGTGCCAGCAGTTTATTGGGACAGGGGGCTCGGAATTCACCCCTCCACTTT.

This clonotype was seen at least ten times. CDR3 sequence (DNA): TGTGCCAGCAGTTTCCCTTGGCAGGGCCAAGAGACCCAGTACTTC. Translated: CASSFPWQGQETQYF. The rearrangement uses TRBV12-3 or TRBV12-4 and TRBJ2-5; TRBD1 is a possible D gene (5 bases). This CDR3 contains 15 residues. V was clipped by 3 bases and J by 1 base, with 12 bases between them.

The chain employs TRBV2 and TRBJ1-2; 7 bases are shared with TRBD1. V lost 6 bases, J lost 7 bases, and 8 bases stayed unmatched. This CDR3 is 13 amino acids long. The germline CDR1 and CDR2 sequences are SNHLY and FYNNEI. CDR3 sequence: CASSPGTVAGYTF. CDR3 nucleotides: TGTGCCAGCAGCCCCGGGACAGTCGCTGGCTACACCTTC. The complete variable domain, with remaining parts taken from reference TRBV2 and TRBJ1-2, reads EPEVTQTPSHQVTQMGQEVILRCVPISNHLYFYWYRQILGQKVEFLVSFYNNEISEKSEIFDDQFSVERPDGSNFTLKIRSTKLEDSAMYFCASSPGTVAGYTFGSGTRLTVV.

Points on this clonotype: An end of the junction does not agree with germline; a read error may underlie this. This rearrangement joins TRBV7-7 to TRBJ2-5; no clear D gene. The germline CDR1 and CDR2 sequences are SSHAT and FNYEAQ (reference sequence). This CDR3 is built from 15 residues. The DNA for the CDR3 is TGTGCTAGCAGCTTAGGCACAGCCTTCGGGGAGACCCAGTACTTC. Translated: CASSLGTAFGETQYF. Filled out from reference TRBV7-7 and TRBJ2-5, the complete variable domain reads GAGVSQSPRYKVTKRGQDVTLRCDPISSHATLYWYQQALGQGPEFLTYFNYEAQPDKSGLPSDRFSAERPEGSISTLTIQRTEQRDSAMYRCASSLGTAFGETQYFGPGTRLLVL.

This clonotype was counted ten times or more. The chain combines TRBV5-6 with TRBJ2-2, with D perhaps TRBD2 (5 bases). CDR3 size: 15 residues. Germline CDR1 reads SGHDT; CDR2 reads YYEEEE. V dropped 5 bases and J dropped 4 bases, with 15 bases sitting between them. The CDR3 nucleotides read TGTGCCAGCAGGGTAGGGCTTGGGAGCACCGGGGAGCTGTTTTTT. Translating it yields CASRVGLGSTGELFF. Filled out from reference TRBV5-6 and TRBJ2-2, the complete variable domain reads DAGVTQSPTHLIKTRGQQVTLRCSPKSGHDTVSWYQQALGQGPQFIFQYYEEEERQRGNFPDRFSGHQFPNYSSELNVNALLLGDSALYLCASRVGLGSTGELFFGEGSRLTVL.

This clonotype was recorded at least ten times. The chain is built from TRBV27 and TRBJ2-5, with TRBD1 matching 7 bases. Germline V gene lookup returns CDR1 MNHEY and CDR2 SMNVEV (reference sequence). The CDR3 loop spans 13 amino acids. After removal of 1 base from V and 7 bases from J, the junction contained 3 bases not matched to a gene. CDR3 in amino acids: CASSLYRGMTQYF. In DNA form, the CDR3 reads TGTGCCAGCAGTTTATACAGGGGTATGACCCAGTACTTC.

This chain uses TRBV6-5 with TRBJ1-3, with a tentative D call TRBD1 (6 bases). The CDR3 has 15 amino acids. Trimming shortened V by 5 bases and J by 0 bases, and 11 bases separated the two germline ends. Germline loops: CDR1 MNHEY, CDR2 SVGAGI. The CDR3 region has the DNA TGTGCCAGCAGTACCGACAGGACCTCTGGAAACACCATATATTTT. This codes for CASSTDRTSGNTIYF.

This clonotype was detected many times. The J gene is TRBJ2-6, the V gene TRBV2; D uncertain. CDR1 and CDR2 (germline): SNHLY, FYNNEI. The CDR3 has 15 residues. V was pared by 4 bases and J by 0 bases, with 7 bases between. The CDR3 loop is CASSVEGSGANVLTF. The CDR3 DNA sequence: TGTGCCAGCAGTGTAGAAGGCTCTGGGGCCAACGTCCTGACTTTC.

This clonotype occurred many times. The rearrangement uses TRBV6-1 and TRBJ1-1; D gene uncertain. The CDR3 has 14 amino acids. Trimming took 7 bases from V and 5 from J, leaving 17 bases between them. Germline-derived CDR1 and CDR2 are MNHNS and SASEGT. As DNA, the CDR3 is TGTGCCAGCAAATGGACCTTCGAGAGGACTGAAGCTTTCTTT. Translating gives CASKWTFERTEAFF.

This clonotype was counted at least ten times. The J gene is TRBJ1-2, the V gene TRBV11-2; no clear D. V lost 0 bases and J 8 bases, leaving 7 bases between the germline ends. The CDR3 is made up of 12 amino acids. Germline V gene data show CDR1 as SGHAT and CDR2 as FQNNGV. The CDR3 region is CASSLELGGYTF. Written as DNA, the CDR3 is TGTGCCAGCAGCTTAGAACTGGGCGGCTACACCTTC.

This clonotype has a handful of counts. The V call is TRBV28, the J call TRBJ2-7, with D perhaps TRBD1 or TRBD2 (5 bases each). V shed 7 bases and J shed 6 bases, with 19 bases lying between them. The CDR3 has 14 amino acids. Germline lookup yields CDR1 MDHEN and CDR2 SYDVKM. The CDR3, as DNA: TGTGCCAGCACTCTCAAACTAGGGGTATCCGAGCAGTACTTC. The encoded protein is CASTLKLGVSEQYF.

This clonotype was detected ten times or more. V gene TRBV29-1 combines with J gene TRBJ2-5; unclear D gene. V shed 6 bases and J shed 5 bases, with 13 bases lying between them. The CDR3 spans 12 residues. Germline V lookup: CDR1 SQVTM, CDR2 ANQGSEA. CDR3 DNA: TGCAGCGTCAGGCTCACTGGTGAGACCCAGTACTTC. The encoded protein is CSVRLTGETQYF.

This clonotype was seen a few times. The chain has TRBV10-3 and TRBJ2-1; TRBD1 matches at 7 bases. The CDR3 extends over 16 amino acids. CDR1 is ENHRY, CDR2 SYGVKD, per germline. Losses at the gene ends were 4 bases for V and 6 bases for J; bases not matched to a gene: 12. The DNA for the CDR3 is TGTGCCATCAGTGGGGGCCTCAGGGGGAATGCCAATGAGCAGTTCTTC. Translated: CAISGGLRGNANEQFF.

This clonotype was detected only once. A single base separates this from a much larger clone, so it may be a read error. The chain uses TRBV11-2 and TRBJ2-7; 9 bases are a match to TRBD1. This CDR3 contains 16 residues. Per the germline V gene, CDR1 is SGHAT and CDR2 is FQNNGV. This CDR3 is CASSLEATGGSYEQDF. The CDR3 DNA follows: TGTGCCAGCAGCTTAGAGGCGACAGGGGGTTCCTACGAGCAGGACTTC.

This clonotype has at least ten counts. A junction end diverges from the germline sequence, so it may reflect a read error. This rearrangement joins TRBV6-5 to TRBJ2-7, with D hard to call. CDR3 length: 13 residues. Germline V lookup: CDR1 MNHEY, CDR2 SVGAGI. The CDR3 region is CASSYPGAYEQYF. The CDR3 DNA is TGCGCCAGCAGCTATCCAGGAGCCTACGAGCAGTACTTC.

This clonotype was found a few times. This chain joins TRBV12-3 or TRBV12-4 and TRBJ1-3; tentative D call: TRBD1 (6 bases). V shed 3 bases and J shed 1 base, with 13 bases lying between them. The CDR3 spans 16 residues. CDR3 DNA: TGTGCCAGCAGTTTGGGGGGAACAGGGTCTGGAAACACCATATATTTT. Its translation is CASSLGGTGSGNTIYF.